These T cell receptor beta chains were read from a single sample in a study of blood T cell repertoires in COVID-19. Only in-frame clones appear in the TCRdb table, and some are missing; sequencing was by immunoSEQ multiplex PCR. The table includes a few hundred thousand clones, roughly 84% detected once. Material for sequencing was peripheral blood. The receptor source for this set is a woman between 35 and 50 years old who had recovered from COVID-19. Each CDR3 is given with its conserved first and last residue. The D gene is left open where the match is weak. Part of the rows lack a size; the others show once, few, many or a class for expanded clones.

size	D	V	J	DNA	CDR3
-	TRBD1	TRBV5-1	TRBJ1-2	TGCGCCAGCAGCCTTACAACCGGGACAGGGCCTAGTGGCTACACCTTC	CASSLTTGTGPSGYTF
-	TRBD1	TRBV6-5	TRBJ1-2	TGTGCCAGCAGTCCCGACTTCCGGGACAGGGCCTACACCTTC	CASSPDFRDRAYTF
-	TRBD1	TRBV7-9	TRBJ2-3	TGTGCCAGCAGCTTAGGACAGGGGGCGCATATAGATACGCAGTATTTT	CASSLGQGAHIDTQYF
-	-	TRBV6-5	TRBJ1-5	TGTGCCAGCAGTACCGGGACATCGGATCAGCCCCAGCATTTT	CASSTGTSDQPQHF
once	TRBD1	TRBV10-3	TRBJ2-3	TGTGCCATCAGTGAGGTGGGACAGGGCCTCACAGATACGCAGTATTTT	CAISEVGQGLTDTQYF
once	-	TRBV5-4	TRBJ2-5	TGTGCCAGCACCGTCGGAGAGTACCAAGAGACCCAGTACTTC	CASTVGEYQETQYF
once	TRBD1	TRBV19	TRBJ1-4	TGTGCCAGTAGGGTGACAGGGGGCGATGAAAAACTGTTTTTT	CASRVTGGDEKLFF
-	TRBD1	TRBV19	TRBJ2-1	TGTGCCAGTAGACCGGGACAGGGGGCGTCCAATGAGCAGTTCTTC	CASRPGQGASNEQFF
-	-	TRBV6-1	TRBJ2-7	TGTGCCAGCAGTGAATGGGGACAAGGCGTTTCGACCTCCTACGAGCAGTACTTC	CASSEWGQGVSTSYEQYF
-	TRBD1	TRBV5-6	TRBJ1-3	TGTGCCAGCAGCTTGACCGGACAGGTTTATGGAAACACCATATATTTT	CASSLTGQVYGNTIYF
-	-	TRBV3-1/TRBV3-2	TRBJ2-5	TGTGCCAGCAGGGGGCCAGAGACCCAGTACTTC	CASRGPETQYF
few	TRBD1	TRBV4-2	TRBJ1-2	TGTGCCAGCAACAACAGGGGGCAGAACTATGGCTACACCTTC	CASNNRGQNYGYTF
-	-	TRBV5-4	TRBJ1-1	TGTGCCAGCAGCTTGGCCTCGCGGAACACTGAAGCTTTCTTT	CASSLASRNTEAFF
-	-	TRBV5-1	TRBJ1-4	TGCGCCAGCAGCTTAAGCCTTTCAACTAATGAAAAACTGTTTTTT	CASSLSLSTNEKLFF
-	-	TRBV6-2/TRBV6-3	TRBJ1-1	TGTGCCAGCAGTTACGATGGCACAAACACTGAAGCTTTCTTT	CASSYDGTNTEAFF
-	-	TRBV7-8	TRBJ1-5	TGTGCCAGCAGCCTGGACGGGGGAGGCAATCAGCCCCAGCATTTT	CASSLDGGGNQPQHF
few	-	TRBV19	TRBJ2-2	TGTGCCACTACGCCGTCGGCGGGCACCGGGGAGCTGTTTTTT	CATTPSAGTGELFF
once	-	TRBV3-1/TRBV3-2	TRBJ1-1	TGTGCCAGCAGCCATACGACAGGCCGCACTGAAGCTTTCTTT	CASSHTTGRTEAFF
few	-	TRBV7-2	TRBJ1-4	TGTGCCAGCAGCTTAAGTCTAGTAGGAGGGATTGAAAAACTGTTTTTT	CASSLSLVGGIEKLFF
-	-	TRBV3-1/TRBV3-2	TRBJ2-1	TGTGCCAGCAGCCTGCGCGGGGAGCAGTTCTTC	CASSLRGEQFF
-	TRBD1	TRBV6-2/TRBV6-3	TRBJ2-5	TGTGCCAGCAGTTACTCGACTACAGGGGAAGAGACCCAGTACTTC	CASSYSTTGEETQYF
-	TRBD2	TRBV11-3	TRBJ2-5	TGTGCCAGCAGCTTAACACTAGCGGGGGGGGAGACCCAGTACTTC	CASSLTLAGGETQYF
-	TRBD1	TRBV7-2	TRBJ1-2	TGTGCCAGCAGCTTAGGAGGGCAGGGGGGTTATGGCTACACCTTC	CASSLGGQGGYGYTF
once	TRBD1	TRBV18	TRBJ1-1	TGTGCCAGCAGGGGGCGCGAGGGAGGTGAAGCTTTCTTT	CASRGREGGEAFF
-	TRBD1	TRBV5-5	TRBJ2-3	TGTGCCAGCAGCTGGACAGGGGTAGCGGATACGCAGTATTTT	CASSWTGVADTQYF
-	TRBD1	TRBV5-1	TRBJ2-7	TGCGCCAGCACCGGACAGGGCGAGCAGTACTTC	CASTGQGEQYF
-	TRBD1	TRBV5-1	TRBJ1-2	TGCGCCAGCAGCTCCCTCAGGGGGCTAAGGGGCTACACCTTC	CASSSLRGLRGYTF
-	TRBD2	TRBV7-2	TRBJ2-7	TGTGCCAGCAGCTTGGGACTAGCGGGGGCCTACGAGCAGTACTTC	CASSLGLAGAYEQYF
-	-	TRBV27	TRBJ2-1	TGTGCCAGCAGTTTACTTACCGAGGTCAATGAGCAGTTCTTC	CASSLLTEVNEQFF
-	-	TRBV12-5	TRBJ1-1	TGTGCTAGTGGTTTGGACTCCCAGGCTGAGGCTTTCTTT	CASGLDSQAEAFF
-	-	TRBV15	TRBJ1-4	TGTGCCACGAGGGCAGGGGAGAATAAACTGTTTTTT	CATRAGENKLFF
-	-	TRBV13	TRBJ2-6	TGTGCCAGCAGCTTATGGATAGGAGGAAGCTCTGGGGCCAACGTCCTGACTTTC	CASSLWIGGSSGANVLTF
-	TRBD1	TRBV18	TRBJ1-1	TGTGCCAGCTCACCACGGGGACAGGAGGTAGGGAACACTGAAGCTTTCTTT	CASSPRGQEVGNTEAFF
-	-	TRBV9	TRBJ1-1	TGTGCCAGCAGCGTAGCGACAGTCACTGAAGCTTTCTTT	CASSVATVTEAFF
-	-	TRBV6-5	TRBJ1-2	TGTGCCAGCAGTAGGACAGCTAACTATGGCTACACCTTC	CASSRTANYGYTF
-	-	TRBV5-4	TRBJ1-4	TGTGCCAGCAGCTTAGGAGGGCCGTTGGATGAAAAACTGTTTTTT	CASSLGGPLDEKLFF
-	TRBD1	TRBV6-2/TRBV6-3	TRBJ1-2	TGTGCCAGCAGCTTGAGGGACAGGGCCTCGTATGGCTACACCTTC	CASSLRDRASYGYTF
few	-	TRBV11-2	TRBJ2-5	TGTGCCAGCAGCTTAGATATGAGGGGGGAGACCCAGTACTTC	CASSLDMRGETQYF
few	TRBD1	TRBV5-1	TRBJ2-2	TGCGCCAGCAGCTTGACGTGGACAGGAGCCACCGGGGAGCTGTTTTTT	CASSLTWTGATGELFF
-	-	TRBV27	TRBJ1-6	TGTGCCAGCAGCCCTAACCCCCTGTTTGTCCTCAGGGGATCACCCCTCCACTTT	CASSPNPLFVLRGSPLHF
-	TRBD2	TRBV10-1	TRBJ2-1	TGCGCCAGCAGTAAACTAGCGGGGGGCACGGATGAGCAGTTCTTC	CASSKLAGGTDEQFF
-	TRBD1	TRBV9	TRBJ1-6	TGTGCCAGCAGCGCGGGGACAGCAAATAATTCACCCCTCCACTTT	CASSAGTANNSPLHF
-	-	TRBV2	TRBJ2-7	TGTGCCAGCAGTGAAGCCTCACAGAACCGGGAGCAGTACTTC	CASSEASQNREQYF
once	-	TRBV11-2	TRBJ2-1	TGTGCCAGCAGCGCCTTGACGGGGTATGGTGAGCAGTTCTTC	CASSALTGYGEQFF
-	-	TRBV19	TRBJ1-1	TGTGCCAGTACGGCGGGCACTGAAGCTTTCTTT	CASTAGTEAFF
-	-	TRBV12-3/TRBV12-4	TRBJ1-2	TGTGCCGCCCGATCCGCGGGGGTACATGGCTACACCTTC	CAARSAGVHGYTF
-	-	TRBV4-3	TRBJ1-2	TGCGCCAGCAGCCCTTCTCCGGCGCAGCTCCCGGGGTATGGCTACACCTTC	CASSPSPAQLPGYGYTF
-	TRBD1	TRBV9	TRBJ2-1	TGTGCCAGCAGCGTATGGGGGACAGGGGGCATGAATGAGCAGTTCTTC	CASSVWGTGGMNEQFF
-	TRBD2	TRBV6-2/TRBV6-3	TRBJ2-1	TGTGCCAGCAGCCACCGGATAGCGGGGGGGAATTACAATGAGCAGTTCTTC	CASSHRIAGGNYNEQFF
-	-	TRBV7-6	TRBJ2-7	TGTGCCAGCAGCCAGAACAGTGCCCTGAGGCAGTACTTC	CASSQNSALRQYF
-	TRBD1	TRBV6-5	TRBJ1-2	TGTGCCAGCAGTTCCCCGGACAGGACGGTCAGCGGCTACACCTTC	CASSSPDRTVSGYTF
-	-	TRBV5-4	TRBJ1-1	TGTGCCAGCAGCTTCTGGGCAGGGGCCCATGTGACTGAAGCTTTCTTT	CASSFWAGAHVTEAFF
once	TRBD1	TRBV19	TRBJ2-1	TGTGCCAGTAGCATTGGGACATTTAGAACGGGACAGGGCCAATCCTACAATGAGCAGTTCTTC	CASSIGTFRTGQGQSYNEQFF
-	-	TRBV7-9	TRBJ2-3	TGTGCCAGCAGCCAGACTCTCAGCACAGATACGCAGTATTTT	CASSQTLSTDTQYF